This T cell receptor beta chain comes out of a study of beta chain features in type 1 diabetes. The CDR3 spans 14 residues. Germline V lookup: CDR1 GTSNPN, CDR2 SVGIG (reference sequence). V lost 1 base and J lost 3, with 10 bases in between. This clone was counted between two and nine times. Expressed TCRB transcripts were sequenced because the entire RNA isolate underwent reverse transcription. Using immunoSEQ multiplex PCR, the repertoire was profiled, and TCRdb retains in-frame clones only, with some absent. The sample lists approximately 120,000 clones; roughly 43% were seen once. V and J are TRBV30 and TRBJ1-5; D may be TRBD1 (5 bases). The origin of this receptor is a woman aged 18-35 years in good health. Sequenced sample: stem cell memory CD4+ T cells from blood. The CDR3 reads CAWSEGQLNQPQHF. In DNA, the CDR3 is TGTGCCTGGAGTGAAGGACAACTCAATCAGCCCCAGCATTTT. Full variable domain (remainder filled in from reference TRBV30 and TRBJ1-5): SQTIHQWPATLVQPVGSPLSLECTVEGTSNPNLYWYRQAAGRGLQLLFYSVGIGQISSEVPQNLSASRPQDRQFILSSKKLLLSDSGFYLCAWSEGQLNQPQHFGDGTRLSIL.